This record looks at one T cell receptor beta chain sequence and its context. This sample stems from a study of blood T cell repertoires in COVID-19. At the level of the study: In each case, the material was cDNA or gDNA derived from T cells, B-cell-depleted T cells, or PBMCs.

Clones were read by immunoSEQ multiplex PCR, and TCRdb kept only the in-frame ones, dropping some. The table has 250,000 to 300,000 clones, about nine tenths seen once. CDR1 is SGHTA, CDR2 FQGTGA, per germline. The V segment lost 4 bases and the J segment 7 bases; nucleotides outside the gene matches: 7. The CDR3 consists of 14 residues. The source material was peripheral blood. This TCR came from a woman aged 25 to 45 with COVID-19, enrolled during active disease. The chain joins TRBV7-3 to TRBJ1-2, with 9 bases matching TRBD1. For the CDR3, the DNA is TGTGCCAGCAGCTCCGGACAGGGGCAGGGTGGCTACACCTTC. This encodes CASSSGQGQGGYTF. Full variable domain (missing parts from reference TRBV7-3 and TRBJ1-2): GAGVSQTPSNKVTEKGKYVELRCDPISGHTALYWYRQSLGQGPEFLIYFQGTGAADDSGLPNDRFFAVRPEGSVSTLKIQRTERGDSAVYLCASSSGQGQGGYTFGSGTRLTVV.